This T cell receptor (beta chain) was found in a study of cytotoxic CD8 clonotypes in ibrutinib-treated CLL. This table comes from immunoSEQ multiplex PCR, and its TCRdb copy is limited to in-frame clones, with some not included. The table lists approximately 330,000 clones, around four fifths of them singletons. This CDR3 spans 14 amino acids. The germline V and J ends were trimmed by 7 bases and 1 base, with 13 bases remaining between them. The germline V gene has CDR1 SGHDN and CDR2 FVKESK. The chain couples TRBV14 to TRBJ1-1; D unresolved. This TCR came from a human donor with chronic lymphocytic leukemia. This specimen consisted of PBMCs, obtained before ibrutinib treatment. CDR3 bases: TGTGCCAGCAACCCAGCCATTGGGAACACTGAAGCTTTCTTT. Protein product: CASNPAIGNTEAFF.